The next 22 T cell receptor beta chains were all read from a single sample in a study of OX40 agonist ivuxolimab in advanced cancers. Profiled with immunoSEQ multiplex PCR; TCRdb holds only in-frame clones, not every one. The sample carries approximately 25,000 clones, approximately 91% recorded once. The sequencing used CD4+ or CD8+ T cells sorted from blood, collected in a trial of the OX40 agonist ivuxolimab. Receptors originate from an adult with an advanced solid tumor such as melanoma, head and neck, liver or kidney cancer.

The chain is built from TRBV4-2 and TRBJ2-3; D is possibly TRBD2 (7 bases). The CDR3 is 15 amino acids. Trimming took 4 bases from V and 5 from J, leaving 16 bases between them. Looked up from germline, CDR1 is LGHNA and CDR2 is YNFKEQ. The CDR3 DNA sequence: TGTGCCAGCAGCCCGGGGGGCGGGGGACTAGATACGCAGTATTTT. This encodes CASSPGGGGLDTQYF.

V and J are TRBV6-5 and TRBJ1-1; 9 bases match TRBD1. The CDR3 spans 14 residues. CDR1 and CDR2 (germline): MNHEY, SVGAGI. The trim removed 6 bases at V and 1 base at J, leaving 3 bases unmatched. For the CDR3, the DNA is TGTGCCAGCAGAAACAGGGGGCCGAACACTGAAGCTTTCTTT. Protein: CASRNRGPNTEAFF.

The chain carries TRBV9 and TRBJ2-3; D remains ambiguous. CDR3 length: 14 amino acids. V was shortened by 0 bases and J by 0 bases, with 5 bases between the two germline ends. Germline CDR1 and CDR2: SGDLS and YYNGEE. The CDR3 loop is CASSVETSTDTQYF. DNA of the CDR3: TGTGCCAGCAGCGTAGAGACTAGCACAGATACGCAGTATTTT.

The chain carries TRBV27 and TRBJ2-5; 8 bases match TRBD2. Trimming removed 6 bases from V and 5 bases from J; junction bases left unmatched: 8. The CDR3 totals 14 residues. The germline V gene encodes CDR1 MNHEY and CDR2 SMNVEV (reference sequence). In DNA, the CDR3 is TGTGCCAGCAGCCCGGGACTAGTGTTCGAGACCCAGTACTTC. It specifies CASSPGLVFETQYF.

The chain carries TRBV9 and TRBJ2-1; D is tentatively TRBD1 or TRBD2 (7 bases each). This CDR3 region has 19 residues. The V end lost 4 bases, the J end lost 1 base, and 24 bases lay between the germline ends. Germline V lookup: CDR1 SGDLS, CDR2 YYNGEE. CDR3 sequence: CASSSQGGGQFKSYNEQFF. In nucleotides, the CDR3 is TGTGCCAGCAGCTCCCAAGGGGGGGGACAGTTCAAGTCCTACAATGAGCAGTTCTTC.

The genes are TRBV5-1 and TRBJ2-4; D gene uncertain. The germline V and J ends were trimmed by 2 bases and 11 bases, with 8 bases remaining between them. The germline V gene encodes CDR1 SGHRS and CDR2 YFSETQ. The CDR3 contains 11 residues. CDR3 nucleotide sequence: TGCGCCAGCAGCTTACAGAATGTTCAGTACTTC. Its protein is CASSLQNVQYF. The full variable domain, rest sourced from reference TRBV5-1 and TRBJ2-4, is KAGVTQTPRYLIKTRGQQVTLSCSPISGHRSVSWYQQTPGQGLQFLFEYFSETQRNKGNFPGRFSGRQFSNSRSEMNVSTLELGDSALYLCASSLQNVQYFGAGTRLSVL.

This chain's CDR3 is CASSPGTSTDTQYF. The CDR3 DNA follows: TGCGCCAGCAGCCCCGGGACTAGCACAGATACGCAGTATTTT. The V gene is TRBV5-1, the J gene TRBJ2-3; possibly TRBD2 for D (6 bases). Germline CDR1 reads SGHRS; CDR2 reads YFSETQ. Deletions cut 4 bases from V and 0 bases from J, with 9 bases between. This CDR3 has 14 residues.

The chain joins TRBV4-1 to TRBJ2-5; 8 bases are a match to TRBD1. V lost 0 bases to trimming and J lost 2 bases; unmatched junction nucleotides: 2. CDR1 and CDR2 (germline): MGHRA, YSYEKL. This CDR3 comprises 15 residues. CDR3 sequence reads: CASSQEGQVQETQYF. The CDR3 nucleotides read TGCGCCAGCAGCCAAGAGGGACAGGTTCAAGAGACCCAGTACTTC.

The chain carries TRBV18 and TRBJ2-5; TRBD2 matches 10 bases. Unmatched junction bases numbered 3, after V lost 5 bases and J lost 3 bases. The CDR3 spans 14 residues. CDR1 is KGHSH, CDR2 LQKENI, per germline. The CDR3 coding sequence is TGTGCCAGCTCATCTGGACTAGCGGAAGAGACCCAGTACTTC. It encodes CASSSGLAEETQYF.

The chain employs TRBV2 and TRBJ2-5; no reliable D call. The CDR3 length is 11 residues. The germline CDR1 and CDR2 sequences are SNHLY and FYNNEI. With 5 bases removed from V and 5 bases from J, the gap between germline ends came to 6 bases. For the CDR3, the DNA is TGTGCCAGCAGTCTCTGGGAGACCCAGTACTTC. It translates to CASSLWETQYF.

This clone appeared a few times. The gene calls are TRBV9 and TRBJ2-2; no firm D call. The germline gives CDR1 SGDLS, CDR2 YYNGEE. The CDR3 is made up of 16 amino acids. Trimming removed 0 bases at V and 6 bases at J, with 15 bases between. The CDR3 DNA sequence: TGTGCCAGCAGCGTAGGAGCTGACACGGCCCCCGGGGAGCTGTTTTTT. Protein product: CASSVGADTAPGELFF.

This chain joins TRBV4-2 and TRBJ1-4; 11 bases agree with TRBD1. With 0 bases clipped from V and 8 bases from J, the junction kept 8 bases outside the gene matches. Looked up from germline, CDR1 is LGHNA and CDR2 is YNFKEQ. The CDR3 is 17 amino acids. CDR3 protein: CASSQDMGGQGAEKLFF. The CDR3 coding sequence is TGTGCCAGCAGCCAAGATATGGGAGGACAGGGGGCGGAAAAACTGTTTTTT.

The V and J genes are TRBV4-3 and TRBJ2-7; D is uncertain. The CDR3 length is 15 residues. Germline CDR1 is LGHNA and CDR2 is YSLEER. Trimming stripped 0 bases from V and 2 bases from J, with 11 bases between. CDR3 in amino acids: CASSQDPRSTYEQYF. For the CDR3, the DNA is TGCGCCAGCAGCCAAGATCCCAGAAGTACCTACGAGCAGTACTTC.

This chain connects TRBV5-1 to TRBJ2-2, with D perhaps TRBD1 or TRBD2 (5 bases each). V was clipped by 0 bases and J by 4 bases, with 7 bases between them. Germline assignment: CDR1 SGHRS and CDR2 YFSETQ. The CDR3 consists of 14 residues. The CDR3 coding sequence is TGCGCCAGCAGCTTGGGGGACCCCACCGGGGAGCTGTTTTTT. Protein sequence: CASSLGDPTGELFF. Drawing the rest from reference TRBV5-1 and TRBJ2-2, the complete variable domain is KAGVTQTPRYLIKTRGQQVTLSCSPISGHRSVSWYQQTPGQGLQFLFEYFSETQRNKGNFPGRFSGRQFSNSRSEMNVSTLELGDSALYLCASSLGDPTGELFFGEGSRLTVL.

This clone was recorded once. The DNA for the CDR3 is TGTGCCAGTAGTATGACAGCCAAAGGGGAGACCCAGTACTTC. Amino acids: CASSMTAKGETQYF. V gene TRBV19 combines with J gene TRBJ2-5; weak D call: TRBD1 (5 bases). V was shortened by 3 bases and J by 5 bases, with 13 bases between the two germline ends. Germline CDR1 is LNHDA and CDR2 is SQIVND (reference sequence). The CDR3 is 14 residues long.

The chain recombines TRBV5-1 with TRBJ2-7; 8 bases map to TRBD2. The CDR3 runs to 18 residues. CDR1 is SGHRS and CDR2 is YFSETQ in the germline V gene. The V and J ends lost 4 bases and 3 bases, in that order; junction bases with no gene match: 18. Here the CDR3 reads CASSPEPSSGTNYYEQYF. The DNA for the CDR3 is TGCGCCAGCAGCCCCGAACCAAGTAGCGGGACTAACTACTACGAGCAGTACTTC.

V usage is TRBV4-3 and J usage is TRBJ2-7; D not certain. Trimming cost V 0 bases and J 0 bases, with 9 bases left between them. Germline CDR1 LGHNA, CDR2 YSLEER. The CDR3 totals 15 residues. The CDR3 DNA sequence: TGCGCCAGCAGCCAAGAAGAAGGCACCTCCTACGAGCAGTACTTC. Translation gives CASSQEEGTSYEQYF.

The V call is TRBV11-3, the J call TRBJ2-2, with 10 bases fitting TRBD2. J lost 6 bases, V lost 1 base, and 5 bases had no gene match. Germline V gene sequence: CDR1 SGHNT, CDR2 YENEEA. The CDR3 runs 16 residues. CDR3 residues: CASSLGSSGRSGELFF. Written as DNA, the CDR3 is TGTGCCAGCAGCTTAGGCTCTAGCGGGAGATCCGGGGAGCTGTTTTTT.

The chain is built from TRBV7-6 and TRBJ2-5, with D tentatively TRBD2 (6 bases). This CDR3 has 13 residues. The V end was cut by 5 bases, the J end by 4 bases, with 11 bases between. Germline V gives CDR1 SGHVS, CDR2 FNYEAQ. DNA for the CDR3: TGTGCCAGCAGCCCCCGCGGGGCAGAGACCCAGTACTTC. Translated: CASSPRGAETQYF.

J is TRBJ2-7 and V is TRBV7-9; the match to TRBD2 covers 12 bases. After removal of 4 bases from V and 9 bases from J, the junction contained 10 bases not matched to a gene. Germline values: CDR1 SEHNR, CDR2 FQNEAQ (reference sequence). The CDR3 runs to 15 residues. CDR3 sequence reads: CASSSRWTSGALQYF. CDR3 DNA: TGTGCCAGCAGCTCCCGGTGGACTAGCGGGGCACTGCAGTACTTC.

The chain links TRBV7-9 to TRBJ2-1, with D possibly being TRBD2 (6 bases). V lost 5 bases and J lost 0, with 14 bases in between. Germline CDR1 is SEHNR and CDR2 is FQNEAQ (reference sequence). This CDR3 has 16 residues. CDR3 region: CASSILDGSSYNEQFF. The CDR3 nucleotides read TGTGCCAGCAGCATTCTGGACGGGAGCTCCTACAATGAGCAGTTCTTC.

The chain uses TRBV10-1 and TRBJ2-5; D tentatively fits TRBD1 or TRBD2 (5 bases each). CDR1 is WNHNN, CDR2 SYGVQD, per germline (reference sequence). The CDR3 runs 15 residues. Trimming removed 4 bases from V and 1 base from J, with 13 bases in between. The CDR3 DNA reads TGCGCCAGCAGTGGGTCAGGGACGGGCCAAGAGACCCAGTACTTC. Its protein is CASSGSGTGQETQYF.